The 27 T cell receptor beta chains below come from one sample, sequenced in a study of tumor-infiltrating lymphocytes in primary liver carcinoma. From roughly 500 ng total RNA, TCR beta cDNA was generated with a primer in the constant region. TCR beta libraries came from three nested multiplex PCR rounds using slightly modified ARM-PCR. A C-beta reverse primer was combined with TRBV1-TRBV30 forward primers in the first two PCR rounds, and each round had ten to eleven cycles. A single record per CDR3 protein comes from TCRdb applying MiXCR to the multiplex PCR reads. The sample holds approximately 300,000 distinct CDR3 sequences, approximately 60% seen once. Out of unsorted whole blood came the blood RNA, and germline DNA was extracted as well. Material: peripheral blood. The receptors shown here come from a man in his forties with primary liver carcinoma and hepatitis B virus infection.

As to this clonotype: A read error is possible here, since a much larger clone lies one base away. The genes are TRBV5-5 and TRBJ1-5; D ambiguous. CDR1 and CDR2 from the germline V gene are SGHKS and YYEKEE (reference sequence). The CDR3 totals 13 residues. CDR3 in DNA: TGTGCCAGCAGCTGGACGTATGATCAGCCCCAGCGTTTT. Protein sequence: CASSWTYDQPQRF.

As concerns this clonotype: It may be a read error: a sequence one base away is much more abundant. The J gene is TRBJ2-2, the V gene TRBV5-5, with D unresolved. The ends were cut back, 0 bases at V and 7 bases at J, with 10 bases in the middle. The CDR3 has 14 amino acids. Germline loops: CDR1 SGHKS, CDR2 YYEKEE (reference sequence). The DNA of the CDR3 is TGTGCCAGCAGCTTGGGCCGGGTGGTCGGGGAGCTGTTTTTT. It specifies CASSLGRVVGELFF.

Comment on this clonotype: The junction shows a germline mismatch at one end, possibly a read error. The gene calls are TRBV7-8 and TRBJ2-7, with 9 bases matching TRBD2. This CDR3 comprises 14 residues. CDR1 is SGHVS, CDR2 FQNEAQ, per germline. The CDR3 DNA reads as TGTGGCAGCACCATTAGCGGGAGCTTCAACGAGCAGTACTTC. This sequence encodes CGSTISGSFNEQYF.

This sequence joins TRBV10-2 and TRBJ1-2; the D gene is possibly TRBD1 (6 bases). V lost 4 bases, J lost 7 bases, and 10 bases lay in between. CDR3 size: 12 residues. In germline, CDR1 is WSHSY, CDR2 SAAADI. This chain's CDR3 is CASSGQVCGYTF. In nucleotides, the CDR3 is TGCGCCAGCAGTGGACAGGTCTGTGGCTACACCTTC.

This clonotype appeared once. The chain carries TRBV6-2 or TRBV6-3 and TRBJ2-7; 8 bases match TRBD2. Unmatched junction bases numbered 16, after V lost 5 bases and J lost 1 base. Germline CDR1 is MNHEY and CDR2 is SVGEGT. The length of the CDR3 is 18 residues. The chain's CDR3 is CASSDLTLSGGKSYEQYF. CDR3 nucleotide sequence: TGTGCCAGCAGTGACTTGACACTATCGGGAGGGAAATCCTACGAGCAGTACTTC.

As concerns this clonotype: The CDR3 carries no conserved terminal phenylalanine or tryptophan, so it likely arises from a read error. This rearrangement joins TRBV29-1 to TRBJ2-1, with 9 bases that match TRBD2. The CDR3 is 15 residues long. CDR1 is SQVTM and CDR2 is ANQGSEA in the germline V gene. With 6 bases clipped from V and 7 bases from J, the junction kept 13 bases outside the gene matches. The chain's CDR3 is CSVLDWTSGGNEQFP. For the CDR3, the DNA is TGCAGCGTCTTGGATTGGACCAGCGGGGGGAATGAGCAGTTCCCC.

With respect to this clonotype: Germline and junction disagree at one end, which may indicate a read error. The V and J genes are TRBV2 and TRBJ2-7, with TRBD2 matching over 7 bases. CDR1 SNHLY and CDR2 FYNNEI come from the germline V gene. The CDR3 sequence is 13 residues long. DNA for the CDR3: TGTGCCAGCAGGAGGGAGGGCCCCTACGTGCAGTACTTC. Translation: CASRREGPYVQYF.

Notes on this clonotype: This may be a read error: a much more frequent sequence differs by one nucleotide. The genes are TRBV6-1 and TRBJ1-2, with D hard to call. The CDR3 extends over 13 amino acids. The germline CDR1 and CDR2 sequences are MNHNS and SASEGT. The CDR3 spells CASSVHPNYGYIF. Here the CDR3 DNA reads TGTGCCAGCAGTGTCCACCCTAACTATGGCTACATCTTC.

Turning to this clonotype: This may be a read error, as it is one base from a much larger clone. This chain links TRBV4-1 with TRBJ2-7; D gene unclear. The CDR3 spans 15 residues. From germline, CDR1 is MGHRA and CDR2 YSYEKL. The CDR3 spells CPSSQELARSYEQYF. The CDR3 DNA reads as TGCCCCAGCAGCCAGGAGTTAGCCCGCTCCTACGAGCAGTACTTC.

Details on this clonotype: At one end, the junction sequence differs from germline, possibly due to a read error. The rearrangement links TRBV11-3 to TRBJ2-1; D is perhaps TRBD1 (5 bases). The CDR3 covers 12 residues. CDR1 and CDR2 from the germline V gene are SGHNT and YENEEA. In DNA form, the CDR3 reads TGTGCCAGCAGCTTAGGGGGCAACGGGCAGTTATTC. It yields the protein CASSLGGNGQLF. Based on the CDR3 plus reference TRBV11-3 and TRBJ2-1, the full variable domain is EAGVVQSPRYKIIEKKQPVAFWCNPISGHNTLYWYLQNLGQGPELLIRYENEEAVDDSQLPKDRFSAERLKGVDSTLKIQPAELGDSAVYLCASSLGGNGQLFGPGTRLTVL.

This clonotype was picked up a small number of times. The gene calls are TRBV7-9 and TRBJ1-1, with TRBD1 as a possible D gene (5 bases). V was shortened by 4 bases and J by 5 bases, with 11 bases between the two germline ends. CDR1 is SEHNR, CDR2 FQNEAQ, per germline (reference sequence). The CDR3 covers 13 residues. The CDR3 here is CASSSQGNTEAFF. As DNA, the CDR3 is TGTGCCAGCAGCTCTCAGGGTAATACTGAAGCTTTCTTT.

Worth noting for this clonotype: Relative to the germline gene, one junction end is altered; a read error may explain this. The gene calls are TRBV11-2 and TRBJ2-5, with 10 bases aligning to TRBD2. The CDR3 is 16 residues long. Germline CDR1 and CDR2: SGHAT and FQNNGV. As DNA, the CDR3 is TGTGCCAGCAACTTAGGTTCTAGCGGGAGTGGAGAGATCCAGTACTTC. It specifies CASNLGSSGSGEIQYF.

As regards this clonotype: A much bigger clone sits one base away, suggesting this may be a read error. This chain's CDR3 is CASWHGVGEKLFF. CDR3 sequence (DNA): TGTGCCAGTTGGCATGGAGTGGGTGAAAAACTGTTTTTT. J is TRBJ1-4 and V is TRBV6-1; D gene unclear. V lost 9 bases to trimming and J lost 7 bases, with 15 bases between them. From germline, CDR1 is MNHNS and CDR2 SASEGT. This CDR3 spans 13 amino acids.

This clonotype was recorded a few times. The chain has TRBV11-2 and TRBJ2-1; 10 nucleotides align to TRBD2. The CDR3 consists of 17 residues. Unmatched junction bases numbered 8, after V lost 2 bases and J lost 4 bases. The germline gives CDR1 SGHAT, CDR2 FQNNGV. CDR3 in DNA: TGTGCCAGCAGCTTAATGCGAGCGGGAGGGATATACAATGAGCAGTTCTTC. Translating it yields CASSLMRAGGIYNEQFF.

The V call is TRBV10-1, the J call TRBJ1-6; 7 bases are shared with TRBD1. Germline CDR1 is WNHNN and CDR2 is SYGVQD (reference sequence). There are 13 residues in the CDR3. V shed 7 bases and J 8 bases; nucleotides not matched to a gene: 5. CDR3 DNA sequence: TGCGCCAGCAACCGGGACAGATATTCACCCCTCCACTTT. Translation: CASNRDRYSPLHF.

This CDR3 is CASSLVRTGGYNEQFF. The DNA for the CDR3 is TGCGCCAGCAGCTTGGTTAGGACAGGGGGCTACAATGAGCAGTTCTTC. This sequence joins TRBV5-1 and TRBJ2-1; 10 positions match TRBD1. This CDR3 has 16 residues. Germline V gives CDR1 SGHRS, CDR2 YFSETQ. With 0 bases clipped from V and 3 bases from J, the junction kept 3 bases outside the gene matches.

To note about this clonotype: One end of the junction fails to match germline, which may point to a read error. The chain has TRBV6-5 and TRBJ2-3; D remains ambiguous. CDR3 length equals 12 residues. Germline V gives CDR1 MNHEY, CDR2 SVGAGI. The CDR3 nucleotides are TGTGCCAGCAGTAACTCTGGAGATAAGCAGTATTTT. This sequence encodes CASSNSGDKQYF.

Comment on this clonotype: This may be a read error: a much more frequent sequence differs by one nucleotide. The CDR3 here is CASSLLGASTDTRYF. In DNA, the CDR3 is TGTGCCAGCAGTTTATTGGGGGCTAGCACAGATACGCGGTATTTT. The rearrangement links TRBV12-3 or TRBV12-4 to TRBJ2-3; maybe TRBD1 (6 bases). The CDR3 covers 15 residues.

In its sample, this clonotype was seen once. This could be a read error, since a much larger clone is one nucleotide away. The CDR3, as DNA: TGCGCCAGCAGCTTGGGGCAGGAACACAATGAGCAGTTCTTC. Translation: CASSLGQEHNEQFF. V is TRBV5-1 and J is TRBJ2-1; D is unresolved. Germline V gene lookup returns CDR1 SGHRS and CDR2 YFSETQ. The CDR3 is made up of 14 amino acids. Trimming removed 0 bases at V and 5 bases at J, with 9 bases between.

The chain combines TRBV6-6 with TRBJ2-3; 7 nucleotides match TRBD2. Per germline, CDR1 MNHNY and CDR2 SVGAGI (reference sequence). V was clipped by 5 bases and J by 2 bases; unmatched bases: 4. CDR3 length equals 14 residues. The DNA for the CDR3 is TGTGCCAGCAGTGGGGGGGAGTTCACAGATACGCAGTATTTT. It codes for CASSGGEFTDTQYF.

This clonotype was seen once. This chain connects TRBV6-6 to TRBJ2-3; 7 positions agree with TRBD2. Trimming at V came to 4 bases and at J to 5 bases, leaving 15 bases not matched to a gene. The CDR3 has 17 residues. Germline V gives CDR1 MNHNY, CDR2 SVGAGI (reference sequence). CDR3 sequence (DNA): TGTGCCAGCAGTTCCACCGTGACTAGCTGCAATAGAGATACGCAGTATTTT. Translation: CASSSTVTSCNRDTQYF.

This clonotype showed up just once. The CDR3 nucleotides are TGCGCCAGCAGCTTGATAGGTGGGAATACGCAGTATTTT. Translated: CASSLIGGNTQYF. The chain couples TRBV5-1 to TRBJ2-3, with D unresolved. V was pared by 1 base and J by 7 bases, with 10 bases between. This CDR3 contains 13 residues. Germline-derived CDR1 and CDR2 are SGHRS and YFSETQ.

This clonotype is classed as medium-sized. The DNA of the CDR3 is TGTGCCAGCAGCGCACAGGGGTCTGGAAACACCATATATTTT. This sequence encodes CASSAQGSGNTIYF. The V call is TRBV11-2, the J call TRBJ1-3; 7 bases line up with TRBD1. The trim removed 5 bases at V and 1 base at J, leaving 2 bases unmatched. Germline V CDR1 and CDR2: SGHAT, FQNNGV. The CDR3 totals 14 residues.

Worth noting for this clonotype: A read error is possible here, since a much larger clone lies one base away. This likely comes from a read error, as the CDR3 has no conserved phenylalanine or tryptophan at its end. The CDR3 loop reads CASSIGTSGRASEQFY. The DNA of the CDR3 is TGTGCCAGCAGTATAGGGACTAGCGGGAGGGCCAGTGAGCAGTTCTAC. V and J are TRBV6-1 and TRBJ2-1; TRBD2 agrees at 16 bases. The V gene end was trimmed by 5 bases and the J gene end by 9 bases; junction bases not matched to a gene: 7. There are 16 residues in the CDR3. Germline CDR1 reads MNHNS; CDR2 reads SASEGT.

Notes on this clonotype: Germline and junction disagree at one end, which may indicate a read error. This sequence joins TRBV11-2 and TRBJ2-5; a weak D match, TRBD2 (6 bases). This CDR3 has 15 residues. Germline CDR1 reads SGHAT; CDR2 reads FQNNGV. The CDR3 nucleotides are TGTGCCAGCAGCTCACAAGGGAGGTTGGAAGGGACCCAGTATTTC. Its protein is CASSSQGRLEGTQYF.

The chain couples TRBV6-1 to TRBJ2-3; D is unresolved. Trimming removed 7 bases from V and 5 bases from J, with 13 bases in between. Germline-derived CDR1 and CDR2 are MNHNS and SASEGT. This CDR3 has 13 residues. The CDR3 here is CASIYLGLDTQYF. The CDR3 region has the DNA TGTGCCAGCATTTACCTAGGATTAGATACGCAGTATTTT.

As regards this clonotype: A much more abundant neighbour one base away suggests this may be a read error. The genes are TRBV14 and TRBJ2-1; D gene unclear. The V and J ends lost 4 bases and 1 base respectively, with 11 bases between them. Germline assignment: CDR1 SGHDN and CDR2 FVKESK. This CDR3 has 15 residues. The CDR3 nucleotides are TGTGCCAGCAGCCGGGTGCTTCCTTCCTACAATGAGCAGTTCTTC. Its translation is CASSRVLPSYNEQFF. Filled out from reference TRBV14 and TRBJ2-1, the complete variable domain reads EAGVTQFPSHSVIEKGQTVTLRCDPISGHDNLYWYRRVMGKEIKFLLHFVKESKQDESGMPNNRFLAERTGGTYSTLKVQPAELEDSGVYFCASSRVLPSYNEQFFGPGTRLTVL.